The 20 T cell receptor beta chains presented below share a single source sample, sequenced in a study of blood T cell repertoires in COVID-19. The method was immunoSEQ multiplex PCR; TCRdb's version includes in-frame clones alone and lacks a portion of them. The sample holds some 59,000 clones, 80% to 90% seen once. Material for sequencing was peripheral blood. These receptors came from a woman in her sixties with acute or convalescent COVID-19.

The chain couples TRBV7-2 to TRBJ1-6, with a tentative D call TRBD1 (5 bases). Trimming took off 4 bases at V and 3 bases at J, with 13 bases between the two ends. The CDR3 loop spans 16 amino acids. The germline CDR1 and CDR2 sequences are SGHTA and FQGNSA. CDR3 in DNA: TGTGCCAGCAGCTCCCAGGGTAATAACTATAATTCACCCCTCCACTTT. Encoded protein: CASSSQGNNYNSPLHF.

V and J are TRBV27 and TRBJ1-2, with 7 bases identical to TRBD1. The length of the CDR3 is 13 residues. Germline V gene lookup returns CDR1 MNHEY and CDR2 SMNVEV (reference sequence). J gave up 5 bases and V 5 bases, and 5 bases lay outside the gene matches. CDR3 protein: CASSLGTAYGYTF. CDR3 sequence (DNA): TGTGCCAGCAGTCTGGGGACAGCTTATGGCTACACCTTC.

V usage is TRBV18 and J usage is TRBJ1-2; 9 nucleotides line up with TRBD1. J lost 0 bases, V lost 3 bases, and 2 bases had no gene match. This CDR3 spans 15 amino acids. Per germline, CDR1 KGHSH and CDR2 LQKENI. CDR3 sequence (DNA): TGTGCCAGCTCACCGGGACAGGGAGCTAACTATGGCTACACCTTC. It is translated as CASSPGQGANYGYTF.

The count of this clone is one. This chain uses TRBV5-1 with TRBJ2-4, with D maybe TRBD1 (6 bases). Germline assignment: CDR1 SGHRS and CDR2 YFSETQ. CDR3 size: 14 residues. The ends were cut back, 4 bases at V and 9 bases at J, with 17 bases in the middle. The CDR3 spells CASSVGASEGIQYF. CDR3 in DNA: TGCGCCAGCAGCGTGGGGGCCTCGGAAGGCATTCAGTACTTC. The full variable domain, its missing parts supplied by reference TRBV5-1 and TRBJ2-4, is KAGVTQTPRYLIKTRGQQVTLSCSPISGHRSVSWYQQTPGQGLQFLFEYFSETQRNKGNFPGRFSGRQFSNSRSEMNVSTLELGDSALYLCASSVGASEGIQYFGAGTRLSVL.

For the CDR3, the DNA is TGTGCCAGCAGTGCTTTGGACAGGGAATACAATGAGCAGTTCTTC. Translation gives CASSALDREYNEQFF. The chain combines TRBV6-4 with TRBJ2-1; 8 nucleotides match TRBD1. The length of the CDR3 is 15 residues. The trim removed 4 bases at V and 4 bases at J, leaving 6 bases unmatched. The germline V gene has CDR1 MRHNA and CDR2 SNTAGT.

This chain links TRBV9 with TRBJ2-5; D is undetermined. With 0 bases removed from V and 2 bases from J, the gap between germline ends came to 5 bases. The CDR3 is 13 amino acids. Per the germline V gene, CDR1 is SGDLS and CDR2 is YYNGEE. The CDR3 DNA reads TGTGCCAGCAGCGTAGGAGAACAAGAGACCCAGTACTTC. Amino acid sequence: CASSVGEQETQYF.

The V call is TRBV27, the J call TRBJ1-5; D is perhaps TRBD1 (6 bases). This CDR3 has 15 residues. Germline values: CDR1 MNHEY, CDR2 SMNVEV (reference sequence). V lost 6 bases to trimming and J lost 0 bases, with 12 bases between them. Here the CDR3 DNA reads TGTGCCAGCAGCTCCTACAGGGATAGCAATCAGCCCCAGCATTTT. It yields the protein CASSSYRDSNQPQHF.

The genes are TRBV5-1 and TRBJ1-1, with 9 bases matching TRBD1. The CDR3 contains 14 residues. Trimming cost V 4 bases and J 4 bases; bases outside gene matches: 5. CDR1 is SGHRS, CDR2 YFSETQ, per germline. CDR3 in DNA: TGCGCCAGCAGCACGGACAGGGGAGTCACTGAAGCTTTCTTT. Its protein product is CASSTDRGVTEAFF.

The chain joins TRBV5-4 to TRBJ2-3; 10 positions match TRBD2. CDR3 length equals 14 residues. Per germline, CDR1 SGHNT and CDR2 YYREEE (reference sequence). The V segment lost 4 bases and the J segment 4 bases; nucleotides outside the gene matches: 3. The CDR3 coding sequence is TGTGCCAGCAGCCTAGCGGGAGTGGCAGATACGCAGTATTTT. This encodes CASSLAGVADTQYF. Based on the CDR3 plus reference TRBV5-4 and TRBJ2-3, the full variable domain is ETGVTQSPTHLIKTRGQQVTLRCSSQSGHNTVSWYQQALGQGPQFIFQYYREEENGRGNFPPRFSGLQFPNYSSELNVNALELDDSALYLCASSLAGVADTQYFGPGTRLTVL.

V and J are TRBV19 and TRBJ2-3; the D gene is possibly TRBD2 (6 bases). The CDR3 has 15 amino acids. Germline V lookup: CDR1 LNHDA, CDR2 SQIVND (reference sequence). The V end was cut by 5 bases, the J end by 0 bases, with 12 bases between. CDR3 sequence: CASSWAGPSTDTQYF. The CDR3 DNA follows: TGTGCCAGTAGTTGGGCGGGACCTAGCACAGATACGCAGTATTTT.

J is TRBJ1-2 and V is TRBV29-1; 8 bases are a match to TRBD1. CDR3 length: 12 amino acids. Looked up from germline, CDR1 is SQVTM and CDR2 is ANQGSEA. J was trimmed by 8 bases and V by 8 bases; bases with no gene match: 10. The CDR3 spells CSSWTGWEGYTF. The CDR3 DNA sequence: TGCAGCTCATGGACAGGGTGGGAAGGCTACACCTTC.

This chain uses TRBV18 with TRBJ2-3; D gene uncertain. The CDR3 spans 14 residues. V lost 1 base to trimming and J lost 5 bases, with 10 bases between them. The germline gives CDR1 KGHSH, CDR2 LQKENI. CDR3 amino acids: CASSPRSFQDTQYF. The CDR3 DNA reads TGTGCCAGCTCACCACGCAGTTTCCAAGATACGCAGTATTTT.

The rearrangement joins TRBV19 to TRBJ1-4, with 9 bases aligning to TRBD1. The V gene's germline CDR1 is LNHDA and CDR2 SQIVND (reference sequence). The CDR3 has 14 amino acids. Losses at the gene ends were 4 bases for V and 7 bases for J; bases not matched to a gene: 4. The chain's CDR3 is CASSKRDRVEKLFF. The CDR3 coding sequence is TGTGCCAGTAGTAAACGGGACAGGGTTGAAAAACTGTTTTTT.

V usage is TRBV30 and J usage is TRBJ1-6; 7 nucleotides align to TRBD1. V was pared by 1 base and J by 10 bases, with 7 bases of the junction left unmatched. The CDR3 extends over 14 amino acids. Per germline, CDR1 GTSNPN and CDR2 SVGIG (reference sequence). DNA for the CDR3: TGTGCCTGGAGTGGAGGGGGCGGTTGGTCACCCCTCCACTTT. Its protein product is CAWSGGGGWSPLHF.

The genes are TRBV6-2 or TRBV6-3 and TRBJ2-5; D gene ambiguous. This CDR3 region has 11 residues. Germline CDR1 MNHEY, CDR2 SVGEGT. Trimming stripped 4 bases from V and 6 bases from J, with 6 bases between. The CDR3 region is CASSSQQTQYF. DNA of the CDR3: TGTGCCAGCAGTTCACAACAGACCCAGTACTTC.

V and J are TRBV27 and TRBJ2-3; D not resolved. This CDR3 contains 13 residues. Germline V CDR1 and CDR2: MNHEY, SMNVEV (reference sequence). Between the trimmed V and J ends, which lost 5 bases and 2 bases, there was a span of 8 bases. Here the CDR3 DNA reads TGTGCCAGCAGTCCATCTAACACAGATACGCAGTATTTT. Its translation is CASSPSNTDTQYF.

The chain carries TRBV6-5 and TRBJ1-6, with D possibly matching TRBD1 (6 bases). The CDR3 has 15 residues. V lost 4 bases to trimming and J lost 9 bases, with 16 bases between them. CDR1 is MNHEY, CDR2 SVGAGI, per germline. The CDR3 DNA reads as TGTGCCAGCAGTTCCTCATTGGACAGTCCTTCACCCCTCCACTTT. This sequence encodes CASSSSLDSPSPLHF.

This clone has only a few counts. This chain joins TRBV2 and TRBJ1-6; D uncertain. The germline V and J ends were trimmed by 6 bases and 7 bases, with 10 bases remaining between them. Germline CDR1 reads SNHLY; CDR2 reads FYNNEI. The CDR3 contains 13 residues. CDR3 in DNA: TGTGCCAGCAGGTTTACAACAAATTCACCCCTCCACTTT. This encodes CASRFTTNSPLHF.

The rearrangement uses TRBV27 and TRBJ2-7; 10 bases match TRBD2. Per germline, CDR1 MNHEY and CDR2 SMNVEV (reference sequence). The length of the CDR3 is 15 residues. J was trimmed by 6 bases and V by 7 bases; bases with no gene match: 12. CDR3 sequence: CASTSTSGEGFEQYF. The DNA of the CDR3 is TGTGCCAGCACCAGTACTAGCGGGGAAGGTTTCGAGCAGTACTTC.

V usage is TRBV5-5 and J usage is TRBJ2-6, with D perhaps TRBD2 (7 bases). The CDR3 has 16 amino acids. V was pared by 3 bases and J by 0 bases, with 10 bases between. CDR1 is SGHKS and CDR2 is YYEKEE in the germline V gene (reference sequence). CDR3 sequence reads: CASSWGGSSGANVLTF. CDR3 nucleotide sequence: TGTGCCAGCAGCTGGGGGGGCAGCTCTGGGGCCAACGTCCTGACTTTC.